This paragraph covers one TCR beta chain sequence. One end of the junction does not line up with germline, which may come from a read error. This record comes from a study of blood T cell repertoires in COVID-19. Overall study context: Collection of acute and convalescent COVID-19 samples took place in the United States, Italy and Spain.

Clones were read by immunoSEQ multiplex PCR, and TCRdb kept only the in-frame ones, dropping some. The sample yields around 100,000 clones, roughly 84% seen once. This CDR3 has 14 amino acids. In germline, CDR1 is SGHRS, CDR2 YFSETQ. The V and J genes are TRBV5-1 and TRBJ2-7, with 10 bases fitting TRBD2. This TCR was recovered from a man aged 35-49 years with acute or convalescent COVID-19. The sample was peripheral blood. CDR3 in amino acids: CASSPGTSVYERYF. For the CDR3, the DNA is TGCGCCAGCAGCCCGGGGACTAGCGTCTACGAGCGGTACTTC.